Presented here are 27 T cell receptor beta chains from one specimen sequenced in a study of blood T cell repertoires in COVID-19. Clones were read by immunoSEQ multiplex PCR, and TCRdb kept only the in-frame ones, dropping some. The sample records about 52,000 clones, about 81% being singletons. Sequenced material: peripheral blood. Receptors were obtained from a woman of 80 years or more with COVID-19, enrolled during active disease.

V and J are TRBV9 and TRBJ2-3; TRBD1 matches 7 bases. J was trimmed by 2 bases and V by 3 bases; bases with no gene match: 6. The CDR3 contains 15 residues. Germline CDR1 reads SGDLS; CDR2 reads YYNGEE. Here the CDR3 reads CASSARQGLTDTQYF. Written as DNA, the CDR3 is TGTGCCAGCAGCGCCAGACAGGGCCTCACAGATACGCAGTATTTT.

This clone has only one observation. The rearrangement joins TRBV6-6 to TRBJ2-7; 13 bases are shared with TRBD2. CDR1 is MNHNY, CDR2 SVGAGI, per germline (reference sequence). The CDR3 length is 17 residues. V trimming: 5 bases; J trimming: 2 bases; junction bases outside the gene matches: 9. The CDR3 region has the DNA TGTGCCAGCAGTCTACGGACTAGCGGGAGCGCGCCCTACGAGCAGTACTTC. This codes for CASSLRTSGSAPYEQYF.

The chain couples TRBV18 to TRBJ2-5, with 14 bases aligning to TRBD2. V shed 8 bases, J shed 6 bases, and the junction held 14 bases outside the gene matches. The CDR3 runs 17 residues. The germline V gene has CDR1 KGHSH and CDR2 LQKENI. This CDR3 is CASTSYGTSGRVKTQYF. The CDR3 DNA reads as TGTGCCAGCACGTCTTACGGGACTAGCGGGAGAGTGAAGACCCAGTACTTC.

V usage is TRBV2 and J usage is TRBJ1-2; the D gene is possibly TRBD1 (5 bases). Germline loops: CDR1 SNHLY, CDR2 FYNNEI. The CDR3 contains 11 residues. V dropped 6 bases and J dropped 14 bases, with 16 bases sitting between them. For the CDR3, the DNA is TGTGCCAGCAGGTACCAGGGTGCCGGGACCTTC. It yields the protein CASRYQGAGTF.

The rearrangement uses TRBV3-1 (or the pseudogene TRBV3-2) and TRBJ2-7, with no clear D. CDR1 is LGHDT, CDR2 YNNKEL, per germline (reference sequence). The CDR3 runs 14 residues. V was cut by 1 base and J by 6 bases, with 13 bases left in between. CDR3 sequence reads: CASSQGLVAPEQYF. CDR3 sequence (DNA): TGTGCCAGCAGCCAAGGGCTCGTTGCCCCCGAGCAGTACTTC.

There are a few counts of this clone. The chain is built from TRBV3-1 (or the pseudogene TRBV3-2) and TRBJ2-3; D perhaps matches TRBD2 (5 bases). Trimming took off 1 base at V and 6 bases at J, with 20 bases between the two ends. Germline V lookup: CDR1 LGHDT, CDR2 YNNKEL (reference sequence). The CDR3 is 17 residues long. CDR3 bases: TGTGCCAGCAGCCAAGTAGTGGTGGGAGCCCAGGCCGATACGCAGTATTTT. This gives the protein CASSQVVVGAQADTQYF.

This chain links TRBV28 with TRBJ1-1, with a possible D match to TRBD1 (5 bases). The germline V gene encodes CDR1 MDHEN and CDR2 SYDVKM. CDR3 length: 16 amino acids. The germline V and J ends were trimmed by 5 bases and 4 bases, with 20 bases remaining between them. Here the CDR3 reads CASSHRRGAGVTEAFF. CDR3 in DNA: TGTGCCAGCAGTCACAGGCGGGGCGCGGGGGTCACTGAAGCTTTCTTT.

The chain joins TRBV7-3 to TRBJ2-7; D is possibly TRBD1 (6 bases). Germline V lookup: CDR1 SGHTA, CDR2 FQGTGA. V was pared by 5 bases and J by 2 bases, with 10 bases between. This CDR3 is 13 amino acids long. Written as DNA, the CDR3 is TGTGCCAGCAGCCCCGGACAGCCCTACGAGCAGTACTTC. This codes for CASSPGQPYEQYF.

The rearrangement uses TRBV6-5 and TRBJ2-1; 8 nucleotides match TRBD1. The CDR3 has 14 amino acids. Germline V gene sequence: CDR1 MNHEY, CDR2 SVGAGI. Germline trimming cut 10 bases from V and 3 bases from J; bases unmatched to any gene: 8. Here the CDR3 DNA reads TGTGCCACCCTCGGGACAGGTGGCTACAATGAGCAGTTCTTC. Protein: CATLGTGGYNEQFF.

CDR3 protein: CASSVFSRVDDEQFF. As DNA, the CDR3 is TGTGCCAGCAGCGTTTTTTCACGGGTTGACGATGAGCAGTTCTTC. The rearrangement links TRBV9 to TRBJ2-1; D gene unclear. This CDR3 spans 15 amino acids. V was pared by 2 bases and J by 8 bases, with 17 bases between. CDR1 is SGDLS and CDR2 is YYNGEE in the germline V gene.

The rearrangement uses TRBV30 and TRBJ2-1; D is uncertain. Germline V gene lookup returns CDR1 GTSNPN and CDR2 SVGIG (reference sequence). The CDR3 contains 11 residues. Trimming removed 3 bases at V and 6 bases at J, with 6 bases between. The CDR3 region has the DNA TGTGCCTGGAGCTACGGCAATGAGCAGTTCTTC. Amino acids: CAWSYGNEQFF.

The CDR3 loop reads CATSGSSGRDSYEQYF. The CDR3 nucleotides are TGTGCCACCAGTGGATCCAGCGGGAGGGACTCCTACGAGCAGTACTTC. This chain links TRBV24-1 with TRBJ2-7, with 10 nucleotides matching TRBD2. CDR1 is KGHDR, CDR2 SFDVKD, per germline. The CDR3 sequence is 16 residues long. V lost 5 bases, J lost 0 bases, and 6 bases stayed unmatched.

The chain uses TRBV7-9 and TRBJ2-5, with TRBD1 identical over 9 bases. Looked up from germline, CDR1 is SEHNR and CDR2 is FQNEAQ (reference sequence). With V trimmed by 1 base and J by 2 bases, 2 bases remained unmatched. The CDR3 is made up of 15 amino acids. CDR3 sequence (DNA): TGTGCCAGCAGCTTAGTGGGACAGGGACAAGAGACCCAGTACTTC. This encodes CASSLVGQGQETQYF.

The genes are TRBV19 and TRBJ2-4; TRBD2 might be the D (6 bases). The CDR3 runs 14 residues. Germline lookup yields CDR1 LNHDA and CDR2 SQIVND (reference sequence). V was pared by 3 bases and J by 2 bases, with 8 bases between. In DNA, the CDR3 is TGTGCCAGTAGTATCGCGGGGACCAAAAACATTCAGTACTTC. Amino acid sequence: CASSIAGTKNIQYF.

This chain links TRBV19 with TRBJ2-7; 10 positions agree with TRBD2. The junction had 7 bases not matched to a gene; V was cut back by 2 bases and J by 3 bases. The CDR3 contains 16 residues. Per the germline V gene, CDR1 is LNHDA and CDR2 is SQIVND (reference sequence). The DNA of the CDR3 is TGTGCCAGTAGTATACAGACTAGCGGGTCTGGCTACGAGCAGTACTTC. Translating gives CASSIQTSGSGYEQYF.

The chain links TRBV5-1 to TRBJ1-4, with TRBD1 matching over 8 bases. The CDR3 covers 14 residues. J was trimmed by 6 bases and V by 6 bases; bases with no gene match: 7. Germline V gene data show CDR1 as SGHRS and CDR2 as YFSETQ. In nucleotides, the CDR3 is TGCGCCAGCAACTACGGACAGGGCGATGAAAAACTGTTTTTT. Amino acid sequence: CASNYGQGDEKLFF.

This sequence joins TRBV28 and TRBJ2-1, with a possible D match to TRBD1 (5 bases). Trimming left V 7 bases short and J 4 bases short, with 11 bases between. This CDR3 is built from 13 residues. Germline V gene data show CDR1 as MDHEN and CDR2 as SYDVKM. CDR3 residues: CASKMQGYNEQFF. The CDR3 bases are TGTGCCAGCAAAATGCAGGGATACAATGAGCAGTTCTTC. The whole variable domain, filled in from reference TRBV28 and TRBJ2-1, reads DVKVTQSSRYLVKRTGEKVFLECVQDMDHENMFWYRQDPGLGLRLIYFSYDVKMKEKGDIPEGYSVSREKKERFSLILESASTNQTSMYLCASKMQGYNEQFFGPGTRLTVL.

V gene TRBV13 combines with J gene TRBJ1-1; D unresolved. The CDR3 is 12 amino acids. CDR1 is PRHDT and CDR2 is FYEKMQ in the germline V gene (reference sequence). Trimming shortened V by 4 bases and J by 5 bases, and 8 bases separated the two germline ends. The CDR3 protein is CASSYFRTEAFF. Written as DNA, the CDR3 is TGTGCCAGCAGCTACTTCAGGACTGAAGCTTTCTTT.

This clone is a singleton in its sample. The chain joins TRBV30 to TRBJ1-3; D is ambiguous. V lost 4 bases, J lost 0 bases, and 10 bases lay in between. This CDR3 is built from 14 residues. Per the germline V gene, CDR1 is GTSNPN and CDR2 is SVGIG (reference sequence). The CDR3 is CAWMRLGSGNTIYF. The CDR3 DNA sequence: TGTGCCTGGATGAGGTTGGGCTCTGGAAACACCATATATTTT.

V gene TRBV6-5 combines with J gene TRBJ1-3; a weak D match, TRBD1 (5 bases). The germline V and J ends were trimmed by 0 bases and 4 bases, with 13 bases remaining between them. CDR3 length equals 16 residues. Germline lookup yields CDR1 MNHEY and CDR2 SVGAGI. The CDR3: CASSYSIGGIGNTIYF. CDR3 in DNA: TGTGCCAGCAGTTACTCGATCGGGGGGATCGGAAACACCATATATTTT.

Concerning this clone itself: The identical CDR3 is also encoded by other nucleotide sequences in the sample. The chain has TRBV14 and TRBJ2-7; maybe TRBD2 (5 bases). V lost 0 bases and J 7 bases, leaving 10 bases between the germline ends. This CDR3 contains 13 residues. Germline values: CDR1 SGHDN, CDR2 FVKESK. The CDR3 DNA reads TGTGCCAGCAGCCAAGACTTTCTAGCAGAGCAGTACTTC. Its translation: CASSQDFLAEQYF.

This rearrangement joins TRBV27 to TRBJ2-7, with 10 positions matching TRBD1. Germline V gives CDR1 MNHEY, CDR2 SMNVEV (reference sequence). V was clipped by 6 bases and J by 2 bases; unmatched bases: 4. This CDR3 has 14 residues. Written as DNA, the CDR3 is TGTGCCAGCAGGCGGACAGGGGGAGCCTACGAGCAGTACTTC. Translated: CASRRTGGAYEQYF.

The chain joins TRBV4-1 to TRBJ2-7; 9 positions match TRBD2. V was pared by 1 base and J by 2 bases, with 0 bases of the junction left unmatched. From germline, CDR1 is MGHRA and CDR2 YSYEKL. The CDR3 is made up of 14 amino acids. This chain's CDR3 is CASSQGTSAYEQYF. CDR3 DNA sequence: TGCGCCAGCAGCCAAGGGACTAGCGCCTACGAGCAGTACTTC.

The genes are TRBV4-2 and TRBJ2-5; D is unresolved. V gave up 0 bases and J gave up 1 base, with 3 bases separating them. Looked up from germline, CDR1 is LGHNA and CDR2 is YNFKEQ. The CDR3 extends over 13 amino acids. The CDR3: CASSQDLQETQYF. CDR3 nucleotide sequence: TGTGCCAGCAGCCAAGACCTCCAAGAGACCCAGTACTTC.

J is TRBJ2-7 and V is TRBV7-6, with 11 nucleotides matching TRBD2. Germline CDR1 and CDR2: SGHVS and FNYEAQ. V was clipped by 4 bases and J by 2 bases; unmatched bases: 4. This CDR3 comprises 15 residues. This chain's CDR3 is CASSSGTSGAYEQYF. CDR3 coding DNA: TGTGCCAGCAGCTCCGGGACTAGCGGTGCCTACGAGCAGTACTTC. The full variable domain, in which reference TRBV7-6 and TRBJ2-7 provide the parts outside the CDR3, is GAGVSQSPRYKVTKRGQDVALRCDPISGHVSLYWYRQALGQGPEFLTYFNYEAQQDKSGLPNDRFSAERPEGSISTLTIQRTEQRDSAMYRCASSSGTSGAYEQYFGPGTRLTVT.

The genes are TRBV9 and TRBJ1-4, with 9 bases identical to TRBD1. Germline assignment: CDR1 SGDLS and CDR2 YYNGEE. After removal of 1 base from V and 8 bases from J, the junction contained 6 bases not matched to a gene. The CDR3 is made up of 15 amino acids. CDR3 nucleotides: TGTGCCAGCAGCGTAATACAGGGGGCTGGCGAAAAACTGTTTTTT. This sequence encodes CASSVIQGAGEKLFF.

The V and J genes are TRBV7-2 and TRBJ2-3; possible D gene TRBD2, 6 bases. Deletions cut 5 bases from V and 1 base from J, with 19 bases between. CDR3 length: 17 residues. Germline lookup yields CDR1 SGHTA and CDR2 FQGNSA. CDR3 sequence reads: CASSAGLSGWGTDTQYF. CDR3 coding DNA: TGTGCCAGCAGCGCCGGACTTAGCGGCTGGGGCACAGATACGCAGTATTTT.